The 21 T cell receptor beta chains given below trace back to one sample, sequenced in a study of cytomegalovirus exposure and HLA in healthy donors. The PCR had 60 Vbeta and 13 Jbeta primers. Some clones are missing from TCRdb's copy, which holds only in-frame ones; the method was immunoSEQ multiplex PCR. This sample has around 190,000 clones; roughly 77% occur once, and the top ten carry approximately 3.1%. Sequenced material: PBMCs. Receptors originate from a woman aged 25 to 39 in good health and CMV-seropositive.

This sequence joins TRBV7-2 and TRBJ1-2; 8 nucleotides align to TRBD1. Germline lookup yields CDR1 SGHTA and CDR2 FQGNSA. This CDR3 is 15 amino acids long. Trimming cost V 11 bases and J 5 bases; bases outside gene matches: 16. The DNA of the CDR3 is TGTGCCTGCGCAACCCCCGGGACAGGACTATATGGCTACACCTTC. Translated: CACATPGTGLYGYTF. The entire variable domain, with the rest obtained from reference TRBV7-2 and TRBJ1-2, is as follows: GAGVSQSPSNKVTEKGKDVELRCDPISGHTALYWYRQSLGQGLEFLIYFQGNSAPDKSGLPSDRFSAERTGGSVSTLTIQRTQQEDSAVYLCACATPGTGLYGYTFGSGTRLTVV.

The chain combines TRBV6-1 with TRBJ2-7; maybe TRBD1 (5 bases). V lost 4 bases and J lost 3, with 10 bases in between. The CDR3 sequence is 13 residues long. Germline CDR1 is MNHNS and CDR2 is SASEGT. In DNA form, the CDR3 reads TGTGCCAGCAGTGGGGGCAGCGTCTACGAGCAGTACTTC. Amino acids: CASSGGSVYEQYF.

The CDR3 nucleotides read TGTGCCAGCAGCATCGGACTAGCGGATTACAATGAGCAGTTCTTC. It translates to CASSIGLADYNEQFF. The rearrangement joins TRBV7-6 to TRBJ2-1, with 10 bases identical to TRBD2. After removal of 5 bases from V and 4 bases from J, the junction contained 5 bases not matched to a gene. The germline V gene encodes CDR1 SGHVS and CDR2 FNYEAQ. The CDR3 spans 15 residues.

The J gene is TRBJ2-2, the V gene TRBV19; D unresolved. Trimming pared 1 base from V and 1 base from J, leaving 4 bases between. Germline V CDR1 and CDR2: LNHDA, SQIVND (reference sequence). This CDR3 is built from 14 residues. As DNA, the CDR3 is TGTGCCAGTAGTATAGGAGGGAACACCGGGGAGCTGTTTTTT. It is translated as CASSIGGNTGELFF.

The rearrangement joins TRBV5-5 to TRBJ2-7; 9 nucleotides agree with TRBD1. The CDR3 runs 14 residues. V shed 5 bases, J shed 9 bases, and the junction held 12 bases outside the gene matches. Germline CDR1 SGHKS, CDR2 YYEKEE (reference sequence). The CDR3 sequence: CASRSPGQGGRQYF. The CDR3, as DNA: TGTGCCAGCAGATCACCGGGACAGGGAGGTAGGCAGTACTTC.

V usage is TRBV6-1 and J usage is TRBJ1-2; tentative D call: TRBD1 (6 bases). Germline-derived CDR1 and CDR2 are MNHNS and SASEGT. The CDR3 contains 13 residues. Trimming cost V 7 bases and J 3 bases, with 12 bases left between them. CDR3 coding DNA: TGTGCCAGCACAACAGGGTTTGACTATGGCTACACCTTC. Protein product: CASTTGFDYGYTF.

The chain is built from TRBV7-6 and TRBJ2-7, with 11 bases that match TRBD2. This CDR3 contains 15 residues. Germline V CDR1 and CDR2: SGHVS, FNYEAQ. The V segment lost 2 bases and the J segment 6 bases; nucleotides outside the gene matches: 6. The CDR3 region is CASSLKGLAGGEQYF. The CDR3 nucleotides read TGTGCCAGCAGCTTAAAAGGCCTAGCGGGAGGCGAGCAGTACTTC.

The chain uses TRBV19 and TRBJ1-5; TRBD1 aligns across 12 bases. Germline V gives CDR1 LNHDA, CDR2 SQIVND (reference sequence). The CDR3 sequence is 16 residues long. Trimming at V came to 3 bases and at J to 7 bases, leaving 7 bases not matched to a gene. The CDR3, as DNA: TGTGCCAGTAGTATCGGGGACAGGGGGCGCGGGCAGCCCCAGCATTTT. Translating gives CASSIGDRGRGQPQHF.

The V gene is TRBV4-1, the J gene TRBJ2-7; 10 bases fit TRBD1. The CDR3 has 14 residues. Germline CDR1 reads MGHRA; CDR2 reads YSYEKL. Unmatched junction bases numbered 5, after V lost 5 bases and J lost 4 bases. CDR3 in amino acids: CASSNRQGAYEQYF. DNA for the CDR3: TGCGCCAGCAGCAATCGACAGGGGGCATACGAGCAGTACTTC.

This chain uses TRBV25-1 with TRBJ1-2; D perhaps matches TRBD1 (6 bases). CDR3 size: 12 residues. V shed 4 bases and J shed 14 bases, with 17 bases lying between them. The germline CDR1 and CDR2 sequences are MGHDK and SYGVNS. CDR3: CASSGPQGPPTF. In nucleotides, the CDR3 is TGTGCCAGCAGTGGCCCTCAGGGGCCTCCGACCTTC.

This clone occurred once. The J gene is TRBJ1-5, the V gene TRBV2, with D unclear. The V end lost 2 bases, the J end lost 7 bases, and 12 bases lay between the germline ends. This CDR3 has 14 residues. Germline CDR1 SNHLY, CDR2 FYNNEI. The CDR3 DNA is TGTGCCAGCAGTGAAAACGGGGTGGGGCAGCCCCAGCATTTT. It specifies CASSENGVGQPQHF.

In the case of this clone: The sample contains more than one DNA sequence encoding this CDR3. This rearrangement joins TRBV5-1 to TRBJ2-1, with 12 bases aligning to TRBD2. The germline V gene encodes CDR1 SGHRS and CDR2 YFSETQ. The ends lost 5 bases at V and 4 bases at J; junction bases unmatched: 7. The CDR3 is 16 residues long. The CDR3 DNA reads TGCGCCAGCAGTCTCGGACTAGCGGGGACTTACAATGAGCAGTTCTTC. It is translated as CASSLGLAGTYNEQFF. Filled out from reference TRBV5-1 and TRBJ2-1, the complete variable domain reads KAGVTQTPRYLIKTRGQQVTLSCSPISGHRSVSWYQQTPGQGLQFLFEYFSETQRNKGNFPGRFSGRQFSNSRSEMNVSTLELGDSALYLCASSLGLAGTYNEQFFGPGTRLTVL.

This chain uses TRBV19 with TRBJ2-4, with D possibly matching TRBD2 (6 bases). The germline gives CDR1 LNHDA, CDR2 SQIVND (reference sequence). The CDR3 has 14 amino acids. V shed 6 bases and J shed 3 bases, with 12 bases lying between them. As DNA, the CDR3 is TGTGCCAGTAGCGCGGCCGGGGGCAAAAACATTCAGTACTTC. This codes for CASSAAGGKNIQYF.

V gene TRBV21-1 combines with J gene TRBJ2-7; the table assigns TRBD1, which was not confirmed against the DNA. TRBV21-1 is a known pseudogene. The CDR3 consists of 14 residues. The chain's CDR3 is CASRTGTGGYEQYF. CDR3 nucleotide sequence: TGTGCCAGCAGAACCGGGACAGGGGGCTACGAGCAGTACTTC.

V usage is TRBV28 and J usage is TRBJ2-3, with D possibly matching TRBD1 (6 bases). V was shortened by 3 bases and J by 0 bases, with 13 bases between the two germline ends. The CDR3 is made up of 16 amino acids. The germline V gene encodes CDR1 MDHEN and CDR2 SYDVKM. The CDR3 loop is CASSLGAGHSTDTQYF. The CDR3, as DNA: TGTGCCAGCAGTTTGGGGGCAGGACACAGCACAGATACGCAGTATTTT.

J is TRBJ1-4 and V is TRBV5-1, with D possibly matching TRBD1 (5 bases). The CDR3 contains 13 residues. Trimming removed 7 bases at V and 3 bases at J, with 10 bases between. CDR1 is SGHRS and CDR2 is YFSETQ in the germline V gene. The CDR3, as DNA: TGCGCCAGCCGGGGGGTCGCTAATGAAAAACTGTTTTTT. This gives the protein CASRGVANEKLFF.

The CDR3 DNA sequence: TGTGCCATCAGTGAGTCATGGGCGACAGGGAATAATTCACCCCTCCACTTT. This codes for CAISESWATGNNSPLHF. The rearrangement joins TRBV10-3 to TRBJ1-6, with 7 bases identical to TRBD1. The CDR3 covers 17 residues. J gave up 5 bases and V 0 bases, and 7 bases lay outside the gene matches. Germline CDR1 is ENHRY and CDR2 is SYGVKD.

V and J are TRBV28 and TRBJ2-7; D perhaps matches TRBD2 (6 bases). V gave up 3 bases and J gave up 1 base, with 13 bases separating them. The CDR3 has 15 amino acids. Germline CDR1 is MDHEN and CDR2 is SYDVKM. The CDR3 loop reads CASSLTGAPSYEQYF. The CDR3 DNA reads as TGTGCCAGCAGTTTGACGGGAGCCCCATCCTACGAGCAGTACTTC.

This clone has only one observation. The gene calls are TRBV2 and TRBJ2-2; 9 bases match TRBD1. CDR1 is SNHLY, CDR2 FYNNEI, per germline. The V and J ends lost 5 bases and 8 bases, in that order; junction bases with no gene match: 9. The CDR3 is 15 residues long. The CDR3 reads CASSPTGGAGGELFF. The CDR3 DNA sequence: TGTGCCAGCAGTCCTACAGGGGGCGCCGGGGGGGAGCTGTTTTTT.

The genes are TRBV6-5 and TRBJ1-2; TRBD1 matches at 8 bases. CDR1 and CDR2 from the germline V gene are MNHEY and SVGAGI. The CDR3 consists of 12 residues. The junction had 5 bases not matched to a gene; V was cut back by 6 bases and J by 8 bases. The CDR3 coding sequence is TGTGCCAGCAGCCCGGACAGGGAAGGCTACACCTTC. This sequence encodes CASSPDREGYTF.

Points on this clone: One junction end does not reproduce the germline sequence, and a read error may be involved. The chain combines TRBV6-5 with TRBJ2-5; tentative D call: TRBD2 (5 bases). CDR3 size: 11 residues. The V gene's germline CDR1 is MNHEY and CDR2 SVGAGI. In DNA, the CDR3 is TGTGCCAGCAGTTACGGGGAGACCCAGCACTTC. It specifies CASSYGETQHF.